A single sample is the source of the 29 T cell receptor beta chains below, sequenced in a study of glioma-infiltrating T cells after dendritic cell vaccination. The time point: after dendritic cell vaccination, including at tumor progression/relapse. Sequenced by immunoSEQ multiplex PCR; TCRdb stores in-frame clones only, minus some. The table has fewer than 90,000 clones, roughly 80% seen once. The source material was blood, sampled after dendritic cell vaccination. These receptors all come from a human donor with glioblastoma.

The chain employs TRBV5-1 and TRBJ2-2; 9 bases fit TRBD1. Germline CDR1 SGHRS, CDR2 YFSETQ. V was clipped by 4 bases and J by 3 bases; unmatched bases: 7. The CDR3 covers 16 residues. In DNA, the CDR3 is TGCGCCAGCAGCATAGGGGACAGGGTGTACACCGGGGAGCTGTTTTTT. Its translation is CASSIGDRVYTGELFF.

The gene calls are TRBV27 and TRBJ1-2, with D uncertain. Germline-derived CDR1 and CDR2 are MNHEY and SMNVEV (reference sequence). V was shortened by 3 bases and J by 8 bases, with 19 bases between the two germline ends. The CDR3 length is 15 residues. The CDR3 DNA reads as TGTGCCAGCAGTTTCGCATCCGGGTCTATAAAAGGCTACACCTTC. As protein: CASSFASGSIKGYTF.

The chain joins TRBV29-1 to TRBJ1-4; D unresolved. The CDR3 runs 13 residues. CDR1 and CDR2 from the germline V gene are SQVTM and ANQGSEA. V was trimmed by 5 bases and J by 7 bases, leaving 14 bases between them. CDR3 in DNA: TGCAGCGTTCGACCCACGGCTAGTGAAAAACTGTTTTTT. Its protein is CSVRPTASEKLFF.

This clone was recorded a few times. The chain has TRBV10-3 and TRBJ1-1, with 8 nucleotides matching TRBD1. The CDR3 has 14 amino acids. Germline V CDR1 and CDR2: ENHRY, SYGVKD. The ends lost 6 bases at V and 3 bases at J; junction bases unmatched: 6. CDR3 nucleotides: TGTGCCATCAGGATGACAGGGGAGGACACTGAAGCTTTCTTT. It specifies CAIRMTGEDTEAFF.

The V gene is TRBV30, the J gene TRBJ2-7, with a possible D match to TRBD1 (5 bases). Germline values: CDR1 GTSNPN, CDR2 SVGIG (reference sequence). Trimming removed 4 bases from V and 7 bases from J, with 14 bases in between. The CDR3 length is 12 residues. CDR3 DNA sequence: TGTGCCTGGATGGTTCGGCAGGGAGAGCAGTACTTC. This sequence encodes CAWMVRQGEQYF.

The V gene is TRBV27, the J gene TRBJ1-4; the match to TRBD1 covers 7 bases. The germline V gene has CDR1 MNHEY and CDR2 SMNVEV (reference sequence). The CDR3 is 16 residues long. V was clipped by 2 bases and J by 7 bases; unmatched bases: 10. CDR3 sequence: CASSLRFDREAEKLFF. CDR3 bases: TGTGCCAGCAGTTTAAGGTTTGACAGGGAGGCTGAAAAACTGTTTTTT.

The chain couples TRBV19 to TRBJ2-3; 11 nucleotides agree with TRBD2. Germline V gene lookup returns CDR1 LNHDA and CDR2 SQIVND (reference sequence). Losses at the gene ends were 3 bases for V and 5 bases for J; bases not matched to a gene: 4. The CDR3 extends over 15 amino acids. CDR3 DNA sequence: TGTGCCAGTAGTATGGAGGGACTAGCGGTAGATACGCAGTATTTT. Translation: CASSMEGLAVDTQYF.

This sequence joins TRBV5-4 and TRBJ1-2, with 10 bases aligning to TRBD1. V trimming: 5 bases; J trimming: 4 bases; junction bases outside the gene matches: 11. In germline, CDR1 is SGHNT, CDR2 YYREEE (reference sequence). The CDR3 is 16 residues long. The CDR3 nucleotides are TGTGCCAGCAGAACGGACAGGGGGGGGAACTTCTATGGCTACACCTTC. Translated: CASRTDRGGNFYGYTF.

The rearrangement joins TRBV15 to TRBJ2-1; 12 bases fit TRBD2. Unmatched junction bases numbered 10, after V lost 0 bases and J lost 13 bases. Germline V CDR1 and CDR2: LNHNV, YYDKDF (reference sequence). The CDR3 sequence is 16 residues long. The CDR3 DNA is TGTGCCACCAGCAGAGATAGGGCTAGCGGGGGGGGAGACCAGTTCTTC. Its translation: CATSRDRASGGGDQFF.

The chain employs TRBV7-9 and TRBJ2-7, with a weak D call TRBD1 (6 bases). V lost 2 bases to trimming and J lost 2 bases, with 13 bases between them. Germline assignment: CDR1 SEHNR and CDR2 FQNEAQ (reference sequence). This CDR3 is built from 15 residues. CDR3 nucleotide sequence: TGTGCCAGCAGCTTACAGGGGAACCTAGCCTACGAGCAGTACTTC. Translating gives CASSLQGNLAYEQYF.

This clone was counted once. This chain links TRBV5-1 with TRBJ2-5, with D possibly being TRBD1 (6 bases). Germline assignment: CDR1 SGHRS and CDR2 YFSETQ. Trimming took off 9 bases at V and 3 bases at J, with 24 bases between the two ends. The CDR3 totals 16 residues. CDR3 in amino acids: CATTVGNRAREETQYF. The CDR3 DNA reads TGCGCCACTACCGTGGGGAACAGGGCAAGGGAAGAGACCCAGTACTTC.

In this sample, this clone turned up once. The chain recombines TRBV12-2 with TRBJ1-1; the listed D gene, TRBD1, was not tested against the DNA. TRBV12-2 is noted as a pseudogene. The CDR3 has 15 amino acids. CDR3 bases: TGTGCAAGTCGCAAGCCGGGACAGGGTGCCACTGAAGCTTTCTTT. Its protein product is CASRKPGQGATEAFF.

The chain carries TRBV6-5 and TRBJ1-1, with 8 bases matching TRBD1. Germline-derived CDR1 and CDR2 are MNHEY and SVGAGI. V trimming: 7 bases; J trimming: 10 bases; junction bases outside the gene matches: 11. This CDR3 spans 13 amino acids. In DNA, the CDR3 is TGTGCCAGCAAGGGACAGGAGATGAAGGGAGCTTTCTTT. It codes for CASKGQEMKGAFF.

The chain carries TRBV29-1 and TRBJ1-1, with 7 bases that match TRBD1. Germline lookup yields CDR1 SQVTM and CDR2 ANQGSEA. With V trimmed by 5 bases and J by 0 bases, 6 bases remained unmatched. This CDR3 spans 14 amino acids. CDR3 in amino acids: CSVPPGQLNTEAFF. The CDR3 DNA is TGCAGCGTTCCCCCGGGACAGCTGAACACTGAAGCTTTCTTT. The whole variable domain, remainder taken from reference TRBV29-1 and TRBJ1-1, is SAVISQKPSRDICQRGTSLTIQCQVDSQVTMMFWYRQQPGQSLTLIATANQGSEATYESGFVIDKFPISRPNLTFSTLTVSNMSPEDSSIYLCSVPPGQLNTEAFFGQGTRLTVV.

The J gene is TRBJ2-1, the V gene TRBV2; 8 bases line up with TRBD1. This CDR3 region has 18 residues. Germline loops: CDR1 SNHLY, CDR2 FYNNEI. The trim removed 3 bases at V and 6 bases at J, leaving 16 bases unmatched. The DNA of the CDR3 is TGTGCCAGCAGTGATATTTCTATGGCAGGGGGCCAGGGCAATGAGCAGTTCTTC. It translates to CASSDISMAGGQGNEQFF.

The CDR3 is CASTYGGGYTF. As DNA, the CDR3 is TGTGCCAGCACCTACGGAGGAGGCTACACCTTC. This rearrangement joins TRBV6-5 to TRBJ1-2; D is ambiguous. The germline V gene has CDR1 MNHEY and CDR2 SVGAGI. The CDR3 runs to 11 residues. Trimming shortened V by 7 bases and J by 8 bases, and 11 bases separated the two germline ends.

This clone was seen a handful of times. The rearrangement links TRBV5-4 to TRBJ2-3; 9 bases match TRBD2. CDR3 size: 15 residues. V dropped 0 bases and J dropped 4; count of bases not matched to a gene: 3. CDR1 and CDR2 (germline): SGHNT, YYREEE (reference sequence). The CDR3 region has the DNA TGTGCCAGCAGCTTGGTAGCGGGGGCCCCAGATACGCAGTATTTT. Translated: CASSLVAGAPDTQYF.

This chain connects TRBV6-5 to TRBJ1-2; the D is unclear. CDR3 length: 14 amino acids. Trimming removed 2 bases at V and 4 bases at J, with 11 bases between. CDR1 MNHEY and CDR2 SVGAGI come from the germline V gene. CDR3 region: CASSYGLSGYGYTF. As DNA, the CDR3 is TGTGCCAGCAGTTACGGGTTATCGGGCTATGGCTACACCTTC.

This chain joins TRBV9 and TRBJ1-5, with D possibly being TRBD1 (5 bases). CDR3 length equals 17 residues. V dropped 0 bases and J dropped 4 bases, with 17 bases sitting between them. CDR1 is SGDLS, CDR2 YYNGEE, per germline. The CDR3 DNA reads as TGTGCCAGCAGCGTAGGGCTAGGGGCAGAAGAGAATCAGCCCCAGCATTTT. Its translation: CASSVGLGAEENQPQHF.

This chain connects TRBV5-1 to TRBJ1-1; 9 nucleotides line up with TRBD1. The length of the CDR3 is 14 residues. The germline CDR1 and CDR2 sequences are SGHRS and YFSETQ. The J segment lost 3 bases and the V segment lost 4 bases, leaving 4 bases of the junction unmatched. The CDR3 DNA reads TGCGCCAGCAGCGGACAGGGGACCTACACTGAAGCTTTCTTT. It translates to CASSGQGTYTEAFF. Together with reference TRBV5-1 and TRBJ1-1, the CDR3 gives the full variable domain: KAGVTQTPRYLIKTRGQQVTLSCSPISGHRSVSWYQQTPGQGLQFLFEYFSETQRNKGNFPGRFSGRQFSNSRSEMNVSTLELGDSALYLCASSGQGTYTEAFFGQGTRLTVV.

This clone has only a few counts. The V call is TRBV18, the J call TRBJ1-6, with a tentative D call TRBD1 (6 bases). This CDR3 region has 15 residues. V was shortened by 0 bases and J by 9 bases, with 12 bases between the two germline ends. Germline V gene data show CDR1 as KGHSH and CDR2 as LQKENI. The CDR3, as DNA: TGTGCCAGCTCACCACCCCAGGGGATGGGTTCACCCCTCCACTTT. Encoded protein: CASSPPQGMGSPLHF.

This clone was recorded once. This chain links TRBV6-1 with TRBJ1-2; D perhaps matches TRBD1 (6 bases). The CDR3 runs to 13 residues. The ends were cut back, 4 bases at V and 7 bases at J, with 13 bases in the middle. CDR1 and CDR2 (germline): MNHNS, SASEGT. For the CDR3, the DNA is TGTGCCAGCAGTGCTATTGGACAGAGTGGCTACACCTTC. This codes for CASSAIGQSGYTF.

This clone has a handful of counts. The gene calls are TRBV6-5 and TRBJ1-2; TRBD1 matches at 7 bases. V dropped 5 bases and J dropped 3; count of bases not matched to a gene: 3. The CDR3 has 13 amino acids. Germline V CDR1 and CDR2: MNHEY, SVGAGI. The CDR3: CASSTGTDYGYTF. CDR3 nucleotide sequence: TGTGCCAGCAGTACCGGGACAGACTATGGCTACACCTTC.

This sequence joins TRBV5-1 and TRBJ1-2; D remains ambiguous. This CDR3 has 13 residues. V was pared by 0 bases and J by 8 bases, with 11 bases between. Germline values: CDR1 SGHRS, CDR2 YFSETQ. CDR3 protein: CASSLDPLGGYTF. The CDR3 coding sequence is TGCGCCAGCAGCTTGGATCCCCTCGGGGGCTACACCTTC.

The V gene is TRBV10-3, the J gene TRBJ2-7, with a weak D call TRBD2 (5 bases). The CDR3 is 12 amino acids. Trimming removed 0 bases at V and 9 bases at J, with 9 bases between. In germline, CDR1 is ENHRY, CDR2 SYGVKD. The CDR3 reads CAISESSGGQYF. CDR3 DNA sequence: TGTGCCATCAGTGAGTCGAGCGGAGGGCAGTACTTC.

The genes are TRBV5-6 and TRBJ1-2, with 9 bases that match TRBD1. The CDR3 has 13 amino acids. V trimming: 4 bases; J trimming: 5 bases; junction bases outside the gene matches: 3. Looked up from germline, CDR1 is SGHDT and CDR2 is YYEEEE. This CDR3 is CASSDDRGYGYTF. The CDR3 coding sequence is TGTGCCAGCAGCGATGACAGGGGGTATGGCTACACCTTC.

CDR3 sequence reads: CASSMYPDRVVQPQHF. The CDR3 DNA reads TGTGCCAGTAGTATGTATCCCGACAGGGTGGTTCAGCCCCAGCATTTT. This sequence joins TRBV19 and TRBJ1-5; TRBD1 agrees at 7 bases. J lost 6 bases, V lost 3 bases, and 11 bases had no gene match. CDR1 is LNHDA and CDR2 is SQIVND in the germline V gene (reference sequence). CDR3 size: 16 residues.

The V and J genes are TRBV7-2 and TRBJ1-5; the D gene is possibly TRBD1 (6 bases). CDR1 SGHTA and CDR2 FQGNSA come from the germline V gene. Trimming cost V 5 bases and J 4 bases, with 9 bases left between them. The CDR3 contains 13 residues. Here the CDR3 DNA reads TGTGCCAGCAGCGCACAGGGAAATCAGCCCCAGCATTTT. It is translated as CASSAQGNQPQHF. The full variable domain, completed using reference TRBV7-2 and TRBJ1-5, is GAGVSQSPSNKVTEKGKDVELRCDPISGHTALYWYRQSLGQGLEFLIYFQGNSAPDKSGLPSDRFSAERTGGSVSTLTIQRTQQEDSAVYLCASSAQGNQPQHFGDGTRLSIL.

The chain is built from TRBV2 and TRBJ2-3, with D perhaps matching TRBD1 (6 bases). This CDR3 region has 14 residues. V was clipped by 3 bases and J by 5 bases, with 12 bases between them. Germline V gives CDR1 SNHLY, CDR2 FYNNEI. The CDR3 DNA follows: TGTGCCAGCAGTGAGTACAGGGAAGGAGATACGCAGTATTTT. Its translation: CASSEYREGDTQYF.